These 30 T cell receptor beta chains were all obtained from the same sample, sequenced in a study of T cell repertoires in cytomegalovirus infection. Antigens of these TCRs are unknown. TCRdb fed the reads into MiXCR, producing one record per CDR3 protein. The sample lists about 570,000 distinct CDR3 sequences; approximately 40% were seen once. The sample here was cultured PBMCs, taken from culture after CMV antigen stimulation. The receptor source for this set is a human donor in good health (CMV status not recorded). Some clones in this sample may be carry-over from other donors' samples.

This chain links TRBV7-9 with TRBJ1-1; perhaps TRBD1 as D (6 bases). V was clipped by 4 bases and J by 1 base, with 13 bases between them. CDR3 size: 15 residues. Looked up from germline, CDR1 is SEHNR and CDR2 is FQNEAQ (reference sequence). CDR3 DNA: TGTGCCAGCAGCTCCCACGGGGGCTCGAACACTGAAGCTTTCTTT. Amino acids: CASSSHGGSNTEAFF. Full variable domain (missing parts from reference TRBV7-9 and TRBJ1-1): DTGVSQNPRHKITKRGQNVTFRCDPISEHNRLYWYRQTLGQGPEFLTYFQNEAQLEKSRLLSDRFSAERPKGSFSTLEIQRTEQGDSAMYLCASSSHGGSNTEAFFGQGTRLTVV.

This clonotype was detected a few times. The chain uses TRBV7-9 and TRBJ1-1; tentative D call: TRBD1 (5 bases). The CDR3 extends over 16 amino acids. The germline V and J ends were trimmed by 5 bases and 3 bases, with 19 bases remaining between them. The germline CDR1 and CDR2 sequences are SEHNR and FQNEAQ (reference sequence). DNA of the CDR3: TGTGCCAGCAGCAACCCCATGACTGGGGCAGACACTGAAGCTTTCTTT. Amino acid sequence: CASSNPMTGADTEAFF.

CDR3 DNA sequence: TGTGCCAGCAGCCCCCTGGGCCAGGGGGGACAGCCCCAGCATTTT. This encodes CASSPLGQGGQPQHF. The chain is built from TRBV7-8 and TRBJ1-5, with 7 bases identical to TRBD1. There are 15 residues in the CDR3. V shed 5 bases, J shed 7 bases, and the junction held 11 bases outside the gene matches. Germline values: CDR1 SGHVS, CDR2 FQNEAQ.

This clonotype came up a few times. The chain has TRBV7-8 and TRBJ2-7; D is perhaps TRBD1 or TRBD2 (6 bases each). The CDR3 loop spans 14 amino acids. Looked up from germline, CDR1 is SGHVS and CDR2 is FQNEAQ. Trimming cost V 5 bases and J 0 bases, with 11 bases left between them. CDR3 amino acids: CASSVTGASYEQYF. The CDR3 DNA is TGTGCCAGCAGCGTCACGGGGGCCTCCTACGAGCAGTACTTC. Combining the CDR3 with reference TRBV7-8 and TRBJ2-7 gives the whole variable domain GAGVSQSPRYKVAKRGQDVALRCDPISGHVSLFWYQQALGQGPEFLTYFQNEAQLDKSGLPSDRFFAERPEGSVSTLKIQRTQQEDSAVYLCASSVTGASYEQYFGPGTRLTVT.

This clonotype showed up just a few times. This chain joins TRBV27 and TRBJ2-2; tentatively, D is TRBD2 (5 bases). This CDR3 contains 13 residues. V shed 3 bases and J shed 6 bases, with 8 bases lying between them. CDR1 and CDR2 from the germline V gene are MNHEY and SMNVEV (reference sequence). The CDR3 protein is CASSFSGSGELFF. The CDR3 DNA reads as TGTGCCAGCAGTTTTTCGGGGTCCGGGGAGCTGTTTTTT.

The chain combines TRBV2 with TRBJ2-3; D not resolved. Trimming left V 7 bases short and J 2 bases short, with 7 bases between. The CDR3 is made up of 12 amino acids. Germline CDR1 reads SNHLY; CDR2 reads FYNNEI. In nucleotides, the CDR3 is TGTGCCAGCACCCCGCACACAGATACGCAGTATTTT. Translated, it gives CASTPHTDTQYF.

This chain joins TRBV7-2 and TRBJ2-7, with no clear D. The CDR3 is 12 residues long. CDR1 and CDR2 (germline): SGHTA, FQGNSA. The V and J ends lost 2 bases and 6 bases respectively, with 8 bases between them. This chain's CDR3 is CASSLPAPEQYF. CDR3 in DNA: TGTGCCAGCAGCTTACCGGCCCCCGAGCAGTACTTC. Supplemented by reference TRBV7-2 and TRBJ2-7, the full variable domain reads GAGVSQSPSNKVTEKGKDVELRCDPISGHTALYWYRQSLGQGLEFLIYFQGNSAPDKSGLPSDRFSAERTGGSVSTLTIQRTQQEDSAVYLCASSLPAPEQYFGPGTRLTVT.

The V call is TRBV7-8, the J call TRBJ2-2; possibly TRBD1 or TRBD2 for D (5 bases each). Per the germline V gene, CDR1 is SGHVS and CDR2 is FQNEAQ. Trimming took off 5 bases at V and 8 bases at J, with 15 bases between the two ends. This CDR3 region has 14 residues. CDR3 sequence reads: CASSQMTGTGELFF. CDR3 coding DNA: TGTGCCAGCAGCCAAATGACCGGGACGGGGGAGCTGTTTTTT.

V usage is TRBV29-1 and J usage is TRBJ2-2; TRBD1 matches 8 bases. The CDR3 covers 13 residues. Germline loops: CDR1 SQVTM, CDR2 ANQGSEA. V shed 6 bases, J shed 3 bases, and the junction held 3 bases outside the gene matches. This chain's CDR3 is CSVPDRDTGELFF. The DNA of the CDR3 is TGCAGCGTCCCGGACAGGGACACCGGGGAGCTGTTTTTT.

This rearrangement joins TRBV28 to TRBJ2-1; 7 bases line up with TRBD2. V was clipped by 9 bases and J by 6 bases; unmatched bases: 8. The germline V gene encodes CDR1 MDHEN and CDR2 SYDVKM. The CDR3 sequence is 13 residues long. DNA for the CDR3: TGTGCCAGTAGGACTAGTTTAGTCAATGAGCAGTTCTTC. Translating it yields CASRTSLVNEQFF.

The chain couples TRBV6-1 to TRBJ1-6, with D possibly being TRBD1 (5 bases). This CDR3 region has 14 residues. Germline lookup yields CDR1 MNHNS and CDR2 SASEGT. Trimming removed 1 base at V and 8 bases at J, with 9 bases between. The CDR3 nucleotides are TGTGCCAGCAGTGAAGTGGTCAGGGATTCACCCCTCCACTTT. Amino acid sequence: CASSEVVRDSPLHF.

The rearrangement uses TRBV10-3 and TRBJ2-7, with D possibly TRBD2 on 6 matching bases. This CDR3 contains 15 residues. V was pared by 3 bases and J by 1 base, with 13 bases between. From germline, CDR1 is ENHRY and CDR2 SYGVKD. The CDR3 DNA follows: TGTGCCATCAGTGATCCCTCGGGGACTTCCTACGAGCAGTACTTC. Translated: CAISDPSGTSYEQYF.

The CDR3 region has the DNA TGCGCCAGCAGCCAAGCCGGACTAGCGGGGGGGCCCGGGACGAGAGATACGCAGTATTTT. Translated: CASSQAGLAGGPGTRDTQYF. The chain carries TRBV4-1 and TRBJ2-3; 15 bases fit TRBD2. The germline V gene encodes CDR1 MGHRA and CDR2 YSYEKL. The V segment lost 1 base and the J segment 5 bases; nucleotides outside the gene matches: 13. This CDR3 spans 20 amino acids.

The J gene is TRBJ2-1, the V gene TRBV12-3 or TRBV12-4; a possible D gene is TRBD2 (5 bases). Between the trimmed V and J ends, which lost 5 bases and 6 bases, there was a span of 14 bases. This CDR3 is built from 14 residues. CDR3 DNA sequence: TGTGCCAGCAGTCGGGGTGGTGGTTCCAATGAGCAGTTCTTC. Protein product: CASSRGGGSNEQFF.

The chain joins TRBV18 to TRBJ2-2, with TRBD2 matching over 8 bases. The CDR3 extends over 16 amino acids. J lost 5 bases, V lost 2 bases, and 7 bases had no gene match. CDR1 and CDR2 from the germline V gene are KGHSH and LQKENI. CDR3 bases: TGTGCCAGCTCACCATCCAGCGGGAGTCTGACCGGGGAGCTGTTTTTT. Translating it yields CASSPSSGSLTGELFF.

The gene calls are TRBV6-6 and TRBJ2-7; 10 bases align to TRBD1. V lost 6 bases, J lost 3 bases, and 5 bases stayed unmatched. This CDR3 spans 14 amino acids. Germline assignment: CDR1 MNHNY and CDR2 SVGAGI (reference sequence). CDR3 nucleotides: TGTGCCAGCAGGTCCGGGACAGGGGTCTACGAGCAGTACTTC. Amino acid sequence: CASRSGTGVYEQYF.

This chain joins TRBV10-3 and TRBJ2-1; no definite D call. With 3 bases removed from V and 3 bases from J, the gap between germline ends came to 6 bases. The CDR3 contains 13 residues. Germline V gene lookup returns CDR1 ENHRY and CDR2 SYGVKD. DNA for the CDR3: TGTGCCATCAGTGATCTAGGCTACAATGAGCAGTTCTTC. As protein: CAISDLGYNEQFF.

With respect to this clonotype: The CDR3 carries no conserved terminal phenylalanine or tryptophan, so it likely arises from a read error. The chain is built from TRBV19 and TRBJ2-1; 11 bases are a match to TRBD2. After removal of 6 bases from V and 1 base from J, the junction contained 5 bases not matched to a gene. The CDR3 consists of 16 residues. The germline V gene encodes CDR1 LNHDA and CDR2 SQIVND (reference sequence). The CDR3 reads CASRPGLAGSYNEQFL. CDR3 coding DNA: TGTGCCAGTAGGCCTGGACTAGCGGGTTCCTACAATGAGCAGTTCTTA.

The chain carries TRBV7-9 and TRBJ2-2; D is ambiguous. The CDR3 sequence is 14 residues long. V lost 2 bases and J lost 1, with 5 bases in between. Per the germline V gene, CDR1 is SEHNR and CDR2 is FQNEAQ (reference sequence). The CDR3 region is CASSLLVNTGELFF. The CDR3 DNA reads TGTGCCAGCAGCTTACTAGTGAACACCGGGGAGCTGTTTTTT.

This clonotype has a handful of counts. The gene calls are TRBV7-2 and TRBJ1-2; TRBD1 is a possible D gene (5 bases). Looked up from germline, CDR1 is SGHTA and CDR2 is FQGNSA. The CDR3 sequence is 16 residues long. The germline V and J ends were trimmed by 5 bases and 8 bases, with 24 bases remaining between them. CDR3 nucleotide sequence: TGTGCCAGCAGCCCCTCAGGGTGGAGGGGCGGCTGGGGCTACACCTTC. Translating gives CASSPSGWRGGWGYTF.

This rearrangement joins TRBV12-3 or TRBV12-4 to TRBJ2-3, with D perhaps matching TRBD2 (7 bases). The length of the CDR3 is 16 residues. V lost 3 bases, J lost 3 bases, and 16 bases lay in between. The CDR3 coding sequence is TGTGCCAGCAGTTTTCTGGGGGGGCGGGGAACAGATACGCAGTATTTT. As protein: CASSFLGGRGTDTQYF.

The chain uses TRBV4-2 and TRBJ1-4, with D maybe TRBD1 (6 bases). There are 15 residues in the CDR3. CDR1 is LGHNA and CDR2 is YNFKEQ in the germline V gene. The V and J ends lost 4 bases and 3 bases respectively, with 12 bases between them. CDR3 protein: CASSPRGAANEKLFF. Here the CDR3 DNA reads TGTGCCAGCAGCCCGCGGGGGGCGGCTAATGAAAAACTGTTTTTT.

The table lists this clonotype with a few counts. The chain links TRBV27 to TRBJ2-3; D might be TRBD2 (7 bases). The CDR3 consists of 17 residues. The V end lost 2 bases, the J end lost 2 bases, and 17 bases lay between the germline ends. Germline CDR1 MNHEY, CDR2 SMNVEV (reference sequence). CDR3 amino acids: CASSLPGGGGDTDTQYF. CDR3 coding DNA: TGTGCCAGCAGTTTACCGGGGGGAGGGGGTGACACAGATACGCAGTATTTT.

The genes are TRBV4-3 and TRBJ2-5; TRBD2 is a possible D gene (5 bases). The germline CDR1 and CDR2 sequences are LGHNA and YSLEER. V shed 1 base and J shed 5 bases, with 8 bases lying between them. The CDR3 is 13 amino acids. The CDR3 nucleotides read TGCGCCAGCAGCCAAGCTCCGGGGGAGACCCAGTACTTC. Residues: CASSQAPGETQYF.

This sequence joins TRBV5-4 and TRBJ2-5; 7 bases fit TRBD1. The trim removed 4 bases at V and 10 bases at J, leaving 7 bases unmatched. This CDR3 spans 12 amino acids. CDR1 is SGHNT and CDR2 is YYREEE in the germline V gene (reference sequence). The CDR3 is CASSQNDRDQYF. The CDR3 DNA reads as TGTGCCAGCAGCCAAAACGACAGGGACCAGTACTTC. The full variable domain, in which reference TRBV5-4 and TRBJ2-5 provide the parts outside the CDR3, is ETGVTQSPTHLIKTRGQQVTLRCSSQSGHNTVSWYQQALGQGPQFIFQYYREEENGRGNFPPRFSGLQFPNYSSELNVNALELDDSALYLCASSQNDRDQYFGPGTRLLVL.

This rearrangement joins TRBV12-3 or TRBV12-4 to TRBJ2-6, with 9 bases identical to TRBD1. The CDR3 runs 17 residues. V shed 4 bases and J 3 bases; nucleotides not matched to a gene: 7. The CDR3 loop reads CASSWDRASYGANVLTF. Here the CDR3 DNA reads TGTGCCAGCAGTTGGGACAGGGCAAGCTATGGGGCCAACGTCCTGACTTTC.

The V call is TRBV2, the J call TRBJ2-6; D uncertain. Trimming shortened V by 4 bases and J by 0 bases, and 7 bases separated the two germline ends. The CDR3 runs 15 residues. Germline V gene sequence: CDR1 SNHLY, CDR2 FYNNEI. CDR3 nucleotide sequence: TGTGCCAGCAGTGCCCGTACCTCTGGGGCCAACGTCCTGACTTTC. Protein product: CASSARTSGANVLTF.

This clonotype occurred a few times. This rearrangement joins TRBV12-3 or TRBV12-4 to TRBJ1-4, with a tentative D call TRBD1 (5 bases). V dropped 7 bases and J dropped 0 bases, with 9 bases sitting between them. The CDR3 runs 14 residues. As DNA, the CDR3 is TGTGCCAGCAAATCACAGGCAACTAATGAAAAACTGTTTTTT. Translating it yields CASKSQATNEKLFF.

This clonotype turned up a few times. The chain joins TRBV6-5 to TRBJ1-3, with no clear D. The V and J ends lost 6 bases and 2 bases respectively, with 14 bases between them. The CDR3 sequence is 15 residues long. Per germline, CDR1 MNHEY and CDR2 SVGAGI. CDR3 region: CASSRGPSPGNTIYF. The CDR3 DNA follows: TGTGCCAGCAGCCGCGGCCCCTCGCCTGGAAACACCATATATTTT.

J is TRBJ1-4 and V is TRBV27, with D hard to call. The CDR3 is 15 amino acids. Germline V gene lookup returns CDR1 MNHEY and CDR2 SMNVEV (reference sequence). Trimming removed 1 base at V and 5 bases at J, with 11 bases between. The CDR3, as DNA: TGTGCCAGCAGTTTATTTTCGGCCGGGAATGAAAAACTGTTTTTT. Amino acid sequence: CASSLFSAGNEKLFF.